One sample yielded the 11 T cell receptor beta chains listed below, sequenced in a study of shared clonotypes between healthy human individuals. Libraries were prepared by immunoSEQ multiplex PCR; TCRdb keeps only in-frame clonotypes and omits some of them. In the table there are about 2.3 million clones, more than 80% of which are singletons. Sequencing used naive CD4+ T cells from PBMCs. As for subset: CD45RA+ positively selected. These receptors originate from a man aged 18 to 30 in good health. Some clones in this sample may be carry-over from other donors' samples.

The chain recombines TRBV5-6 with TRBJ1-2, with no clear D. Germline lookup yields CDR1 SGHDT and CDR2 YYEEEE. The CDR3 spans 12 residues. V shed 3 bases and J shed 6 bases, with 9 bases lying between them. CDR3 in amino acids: CASSSQRHGYTF. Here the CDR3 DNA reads TGTGCCAGCAGCTCACAACGTCATGGCTACACCTTC.

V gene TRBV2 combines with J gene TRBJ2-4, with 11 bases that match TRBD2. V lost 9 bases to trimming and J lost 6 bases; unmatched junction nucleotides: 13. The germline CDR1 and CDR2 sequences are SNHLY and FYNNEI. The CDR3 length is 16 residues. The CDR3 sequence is CASGGTSGRVRNIQYF. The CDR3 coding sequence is TGTGCCAGTGGGGGAACTAGCGGGAGAGTCAGAAACATTCAGTACTTC. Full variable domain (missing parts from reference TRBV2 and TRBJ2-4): EPEVTQTPSHQVTQMGQEVILRCVPISNHLYFYWYRQILGQKVEFLVSFYNNEISEKSEIFDDQFSVERPDGSNFTLKIRSTKLEDSAMYFCASGGTSGRVRNIQYFGAGTRLSVL.

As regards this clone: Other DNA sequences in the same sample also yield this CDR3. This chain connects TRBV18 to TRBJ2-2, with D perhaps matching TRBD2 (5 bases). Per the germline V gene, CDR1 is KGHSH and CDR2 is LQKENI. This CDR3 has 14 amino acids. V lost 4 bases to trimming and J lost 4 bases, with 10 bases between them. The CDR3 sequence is CASSLGGPTGELFF. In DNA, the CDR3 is TGTGCCAGCTCACTAGGCGGGCCCACCGGGGAGCTGTTTTTT.

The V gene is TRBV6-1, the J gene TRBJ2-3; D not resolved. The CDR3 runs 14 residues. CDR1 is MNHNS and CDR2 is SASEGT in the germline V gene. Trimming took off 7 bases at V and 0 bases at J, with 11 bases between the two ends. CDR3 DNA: TGTGCCAGCATGGGGTCTGCGAGCACAGATACGCAGTATTTT. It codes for CASMGSASTDTQYF.

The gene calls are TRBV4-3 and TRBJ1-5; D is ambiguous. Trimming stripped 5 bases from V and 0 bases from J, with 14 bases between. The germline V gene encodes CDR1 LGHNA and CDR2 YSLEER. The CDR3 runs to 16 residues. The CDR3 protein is CASSKNWGNSNQPQHF. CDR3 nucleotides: TGCGCCAGCAGCAAAAATTGGGGAAATAGCAATCAGCCCCAGCATTTT.

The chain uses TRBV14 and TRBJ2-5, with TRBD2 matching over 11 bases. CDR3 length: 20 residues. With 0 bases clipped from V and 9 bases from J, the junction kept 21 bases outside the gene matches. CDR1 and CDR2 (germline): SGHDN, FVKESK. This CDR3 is CASSQEPRLLAGGLRGSQYF. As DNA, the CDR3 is TGTGCCAGCAGCCAAGAACCCCGCCTGCTAGCGGGAGGCCTAAGGGGCTCCCAGTACTTC. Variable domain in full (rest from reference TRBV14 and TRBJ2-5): EAGVTQFPSHSVIEKGQTVTLRCDPISGHDNLYWYRRVMGKEIKFLLHFVKESKQDESGMPNNRFLAERTGGTYSTLKVQPAELEDSGVYFCASSQEPRLLAGGLRGSQYFGPGTRLLVL.

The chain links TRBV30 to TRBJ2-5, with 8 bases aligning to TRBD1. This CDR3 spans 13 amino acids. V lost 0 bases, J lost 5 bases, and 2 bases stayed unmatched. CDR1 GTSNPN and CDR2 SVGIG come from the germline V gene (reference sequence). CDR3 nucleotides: TGTGCCTGGAGTGTACGGGACAGGGAGACCCAGTACTTC. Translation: CAWSVRDRETQYF.

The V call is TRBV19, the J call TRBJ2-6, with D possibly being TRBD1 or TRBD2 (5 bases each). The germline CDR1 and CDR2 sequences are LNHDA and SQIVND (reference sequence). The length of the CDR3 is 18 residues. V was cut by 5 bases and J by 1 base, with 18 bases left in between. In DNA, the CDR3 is TGTGCCAGTAGTTCTATCCGGGACGGGTCATCTGGGGCCAACGTCCTGACTTTC. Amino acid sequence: CASSSIRDGSSGANVLTF.

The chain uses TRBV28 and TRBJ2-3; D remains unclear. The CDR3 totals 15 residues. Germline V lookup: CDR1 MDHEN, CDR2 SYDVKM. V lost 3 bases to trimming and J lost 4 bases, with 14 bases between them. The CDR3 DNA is TGTGCCAGCAGTTTGTTGGGCCCTTCCCCAGATACGCAGTATTTT. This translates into CASSLLGPSPDTQYF. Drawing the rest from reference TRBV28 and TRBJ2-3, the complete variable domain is DVKVTQSSRYLVKRTGEKVFLECVQDMDHENMFWYRQDPGLGLRLIYFSYDVKMKEKGDIPEGYSVSREKKERFSLILESASTNQTSMYLCASSLLGPSPDTQYFGPGTRLTVL.

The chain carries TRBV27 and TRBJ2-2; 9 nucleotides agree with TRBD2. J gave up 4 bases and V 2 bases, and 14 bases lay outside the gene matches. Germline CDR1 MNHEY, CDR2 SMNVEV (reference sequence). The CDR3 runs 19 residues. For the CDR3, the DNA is TGTGCCAGCAGTTTAATGGGCGTTAGCGGGAGACGGGGCACCGGGGAGCTGTTTTTT. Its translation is CASSLMGVSGRRGTGELFF.

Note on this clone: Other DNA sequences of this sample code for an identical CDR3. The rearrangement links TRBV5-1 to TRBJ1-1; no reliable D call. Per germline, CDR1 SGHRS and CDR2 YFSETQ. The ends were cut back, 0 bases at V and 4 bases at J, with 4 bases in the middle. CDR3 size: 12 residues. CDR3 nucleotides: TGCGCCAGCAGCTTGGAAGGCACTGAAGCTTTCTTT. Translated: CASSLEGTEAFF.